This T cell receptor beta chain was found in a study of CD4+ T cells in melanoma. Repertoires were generated with immunoSEQ multiplex PCR, while TCRdb's copy carries only in-frame clones and drops some. The sample lists about 140,000 clones, 80% to 95% occurring once. Only one count was recorded for this clone. No antigen is known for it. The length of the CDR3 is 11 residues. V shed 6 bases and J shed 5 bases, with 8 bases lying between them. Germline V gene data show CDR1 as DFQATT and CDR2 as SNEGSKA (reference sequence). Study findings and constraints: CD8+ T cell, macrophage and B cell function reportedly correlated with neoantigen-specific CD4+ T cells. Diverse differentiation states were reported for melanoma neoantigen-specific CD4+ T cells.

The receptor was derived from a human donor with melanoma. The genes are TRBV20-1 and TRBJ1-5; tentatively, D is TRBD1 (5 bases). CDR3 nucleotide sequence: TGCAGTGCCGGGGCGGATCAGCCCCAGCATTTT. Translating it yields CSAGADQPQHF.